The 30 T cell receptor beta chains reported below all come from one sample, sequenced in a study of cytomegalovirus exposure and HLA in healthy donors. Primers for the PCR totalled 60 Vbeta and 13 Jbeta. The repertoire was sequenced with immunoSEQ multiplex PCR; TCRdb's copy has only in-frame clones and lacks some. The sample shows approximately 100,000 clones, around 72% of them seen only once. Sequences were obtained from PBMCs. The receptors were sampled from a male donor in good health and CMV-seropositive.

The chain carries TRBV11-2 and TRBJ1-1; 7 bases align to TRBD1. V gave up 5 bases and J gave up 1 base; unmatched junction bases: 7. Germline V gene lookup returns CDR1 SGHAT and CDR2 FQNNGV. CDR3 length: 15 residues. In DNA, the CDR3 is TGTGCCAGCAGCCGAAGACAGGGTGGGAACACTGAAGCTTTCTTT. This translates into CASSRRQGGNTEAFF.

This sequence joins TRBV4-3 and TRBJ2-1; no reliable D call. CDR1 and CDR2 from the germline V gene are LGHNA and YSLEER. The V end was cut by 2 bases, the J end by 6 bases, with 17 bases between. The CDR3 runs to 16 residues. The CDR3 nucleotides read TGCGCCAGCAGCCAATTAAAGGATCGGCGAGGCAATGAGCAGTTCTTC. It yields the protein CASSQLKDRRGNEQFF.

This clone was recorded only once. The chain links TRBV9 to TRBJ2-5; the D gene is possibly TRBD2 (6 bases). The germline V gene encodes CDR1 SGDLS and CDR2 YYNGEE. V was cut by 1 base and J by 2 bases, with 9 bases left in between. This CDR3 region has 14 residues. CDR3 sequence reads: CASSVTGEQETQYF. The CDR3 DNA reads as TGTGCCAGCAGCGTAACGGGGGAGCAAGAGACCCAGTACTTC.

The chain carries TRBV9 and TRBJ1-2, with TRBD1 matching over 7 bases. Germline V gene lookup returns CDR1 SGDLS and CDR2 YYNGEE. CDR3 length: 13 amino acids. V was clipped by 6 bases and J by 2 bases; unmatched bases: 4. CDR3 loop: CASNQTGNYGYTF. The DNA for the CDR3 is TGTGCCAGCAACCAGACAGGGAACTATGGCTACACCTTC.

The CDR3 region is CASSDLGPLHF. The CDR3 bases are TGTGCCAGCAGTGACCTCGGTCCCCTCCACTTT. The chain links TRBV2 to TRBJ1-6; no clear D gene. Germline CDR1 is SNHLY and CDR2 is FYNNEI. Trimming left V 3 bases short and J 13 bases short, with 7 bases between. The CDR3 extends over 11 amino acids. The entire variable domain, with the rest obtained from reference TRBV2 and TRBJ1-6, is as follows: EPEVTQTPSHQVTQMGQEVILRCVPISNHLYFYWYRQILGQKVEFLVSFYNNEISEKSEIFDDQFSVERPDGSNFTLKIRSTKLEDSAMYFCASSDLGPLHFGNGTRLTVT.

The gene calls are TRBV19 and TRBJ2-6; a weak D match, TRBD1 (6 bases). The CDR3 has 15 amino acids. The germline V and J ends were trimmed by 4 bases and 2 bases, with 9 bases remaining between them. The germline V gene has CDR1 LNHDA and CDR2 SQIVND (reference sequence). The CDR3 protein is CASSRGTTGANVLTF. In DNA form, the CDR3 reads TGTGCCAGTAGTAGAGGGACAACTGGGGCCAACGTCCTGACTTTC.

The V call is TRBV5-1, the J call TRBJ2-1; tentatively, D is TRBD2 (6 bases). CDR1 and CDR2 (germline): SGHRS, YFSETQ. The CDR3 extends over 18 amino acids. The ends were cut back, 3 bases at V and 2 bases at J, with 21 bases in the middle. CDR3 residues: CASSSYSMTSVPYNEQFF. CDR3 coding DNA: TGCGCCAGCAGCTCCTACAGCATGACTAGTGTCCCCTACAATGAGCAGTTCTTC.

The J gene is TRBJ2-7, the V gene TRBV6-5; unclear D gene. The CDR3 covers 14 residues. Trimming took off 6 bases at V and 1 base at J, with 13 bases between the two ends. Germline CDR1 and CDR2: MNHEY and SVGAGI. For the CDR3, the DNA is TGTGCCAGCAGGCTGACTCCCTTTTCCTACGAGCAGTACTTC. Protein product: CASRLTPFSYEQYF.

This chain connects TRBV5-5 to TRBJ2-2, with TRBD1 matching over 8 bases. V shed 4 bases and J 7 bases; nucleotides not matched to a gene: 9. The CDR3 contains 15 residues. Per germline, CDR1 SGHKS and CDR2 YYEKEE (reference sequence). CDR3 in amino acids: CASSPGGSGGGELFF. CDR3 coding DNA: TGTGCCAGCAGCCCAGGGGGCTCGGGTGGCGGGGAGCTGTTTTTT.

The chain joins TRBV4-2 to TRBJ2-6, with 7 nucleotides matching TRBD1. Germline V gives CDR1 LGHNA, CDR2 YNFKEQ. The CDR3 covers 15 residues. J gave up 1 base and V 6 bases, and 3 bases lay outside the gene matches. The CDR3 here is CASSDRESGANVLTF. As DNA, the CDR3 is TGTGCCAGCAGTGACAGGGAGTCTGGGGCCAACGTCCTGACTTTC.

The chain links TRBV6-5 to TRBJ1-1; tentatively, D is TRBD1 (5 bases). V lost 2 bases to trimming and J lost 7 bases, with 11 bases between them. The germline CDR1 and CDR2 sequences are MNHEY and SVGAGI. This CDR3 comprises 13 residues. The chain's CDR3 is CASSYGRVREAFF. CDR3 bases: TGTGCCAGCAGTTACGGCAGGGTTCGTGAAGCTTTCTTT.

The chain employs TRBV6-1 and TRBJ2-7; D is uncertain. The length of the CDR3 is 11 residues. From germline, CDR1 is MNHNS and CDR2 SASEGT. V gave up 7 bases and J gave up 2 bases, with 6 bases separating them. The DNA for the CDR3 is TGTGCCAGCACCCGAGCCTACGAGCAGTACTTC. Its translation: CASTRAYEQYF.

The chain links TRBV29-1 to TRBJ2-7; a weak D match, TRBD2 (6 bases). Germline loops: CDR1 SQVTM, CDR2 ANQGSEA. This CDR3 contains 11 residues. Trimming left V 3 bases short and J 7 bases short, with 10 bases between. In nucleotides, the CDR3 is TGCAGCGTTGAGGGGACTGGAGAGCAGTACTTC. This gives the protein CSVEGTGEQYF.

This clone was seen a few times. V is TRBV11-3 and J is TRBJ1-4, with D possibly being TRBD1 (5 bases). The CDR3 sequence is 17 residues long. V lost 4 bases and J 3 bases, leaving 18 bases between the germline ends. Germline values: CDR1 SGHNT, CDR2 YENEEA. CDR3 sequence reads: CASSSRRDGASNEKLFF. CDR3 bases: TGTGCCAGCAGCTCGCGGAGGGATGGGGCCTCTAATGAAAAACTGTTTTTT.

This rearrangement joins TRBV25-1 to TRBJ2-7, with a tentative D call TRBD1 (7 bases). Germline CDR1 and CDR2: MGHDK and SYGVNS. This CDR3 comprises 15 residues. V was pared by 3 bases and J by 9 bases, with 21 bases between. The CDR3 loop is CASSDVGRTHRGQYF. CDR3 nucleotides: TGTGCCAGCAGTGATGTAGGGAGGACGCACAGGGGGCAGTACTTC.

This rearrangement joins TRBV4-1 to TRBJ2-3; 15 bases fit TRBD2. Germline trimming cut 0 bases from V and 5 bases from J; bases unmatched to any gene: 3. Germline CDR1 MGHRA, CDR2 YSYEKL. This CDR3 is built from 17 residues. In DNA form, the CDR3 reads TGCGCCAGCAGCCAAGAGGGACTAGCGGGGGGAAAAGATACGCAGTATTTT. This sequence encodes CASSQEGLAGGKDTQYF.

The sample holds a few counts of this clone. The chain carries TRBV5-5 and TRBJ1-1, with D possibly TRBD1 on 6 matching bases. CDR1 is SGHKS and CDR2 is YYEKEE in the germline V gene (reference sequence). V shed 2 bases and J shed 5 bases, with 19 bases lying between them. The CDR3 has 16 residues. CDR3 DNA sequence: TGTGCCAGCAGCTTTCAATCCCAGGGGCTCGGAACTGAAGCTTTCTTT. Translation gives CASSFQSQGLGTEAFF.

The chain uses TRBV5-5 and TRBJ1-4, with D possibly matching TRBD1 (6 bases). V gave up 4 bases and J gave up 6 bases, with 13 bases separating them. Germline V lookup: CDR1 SGHKS, CDR2 YYEKEE (reference sequence). CDR3 length equals 14 residues. CDR3 in DNA: TGTGCCAGCAGCAACAGGGTGGAATATGAAAAACTGTTTTTT. As protein: CASSNRVEYEKLFF.

V gene TRBV4-1 combines with J gene TRBJ1-5; no reliable D call. The V gene lost 0 bases and the J gene lost 3 bases, with 3 bases spanning the gap. Germline CDR1 and CDR2: MGHRA and YSYEKL. This CDR3 spans 13 amino acids. CDR3 residues: CASSQDNNQPQHF. The CDR3, as DNA: TGCGCCAGCAGCCAAGATAACAATCAGCCCCAGCATTTT.

V gene TRBV6-1 combines with J gene TRBJ2-7, with 9 bases lining up with TRBD1. The trim removed 2 bases at V and 3 bases at J, leaving 8 bases unmatched. The CDR3 covers 16 residues. The germline V gene encodes CDR1 MNHNS and CDR2 SASEGT. CDR3 loop: CASSESAGTGFYEQYF. CDR3 sequence (DNA): TGTGCCAGCAGTGAATCCGCAGGGACAGGGTTCTACGAGCAGTACTTC.

The CDR3 loop reads CASSPRTSAQETQYF. The DNA of the CDR3 is TGTGCCAGTAGTCCTCGGACTAGCGCCCAAGAGACCCAGTACTTC. The J gene is TRBJ2-5, the V gene TRBV19, with TRBD2 identical over 9 bases. The CDR3 covers 15 residues. After removal of 5 bases from V and 1 base from J, the junction contained 5 bases not matched to a gene. Germline lookup yields CDR1 LNHDA and CDR2 SQIVND (reference sequence). Using reference TRBV19 and TRBJ2-5 for the parts outside the CDR3, the full variable domain is DGGITQSPKYLFRKEGQNVTLSCEQNLNHDAMYWYRQDPGQGLRLIYYSQIVNDFQKGDIAEGYSVSREKKESFPLTVTSAQKNPTAFYLCASSPRTSAQETQYFGPGTRLLVL.

This clone has a handful of counts. The chain recombines TRBV18 with TRBJ2-7, with TRBD1 matching over 8 bases. The CDR3 is made up of 14 amino acids. CDR1 KGHSH and CDR2 LQKENI come from the germline V gene. The junction had 3 bases not matched to a gene; V was cut back by 3 bases and J by 2 bases. Written as DNA, the CDR3 is TGTGCCAGCTCACCGGACAGGGCGACCTACGAGCAGTACTTC. Translating gives CASSPDRATYEQYF.

The chain has TRBV6-1 and TRBJ2-7; tentative D call: TRBD1 (6 bases). Trimming removed 4 bases from V and 3 bases from J, with 13 bases in between. The CDR3 is made up of 14 amino acids. Germline V gene lookup returns CDR1 MNHNS and CDR2 SASEGT. The CDR3 reads CASSVAKGGYEQYF. CDR3 in DNA: TGTGCCAGCAGTGTCGCAAAAGGGGGCTACGAGCAGTACTTC.

On this clone itself: The same CDR3 can be traced to other DNA sequences in this sample. The gene calls are TRBV5-4 and TRBJ1-2; the D gene is possibly TRBD1 (6 bases). The CDR3 has 15 residues. CDR1 SGHNT and CDR2 YYREEE come from the germline V gene (reference sequence). The V end was cut by 0 bases, the J end by 0 bases, with 9 bases between. In DNA form, the CDR3 reads TGTGCCAGCAGCTTGGGACAGGTAGCTAACTATGGCTACACCTTC. This encodes CASSLGQVANYGYTF.

This clone was recorded a few times. The J gene is TRBJ1-1, the V gene TRBV5-1; the D is unclear. CDR1 SGHRS and CDR2 YFSETQ come from the germline V gene. The CDR3 totals 15 residues. V gave up 2 bases and J gave up 1 base, with 12 bases separating them. CDR3 protein: CASSFGPTGNTEAFF. In DNA, the CDR3 is TGCGCCAGCAGCTTTGGGCCCACTGGGAACACTGAAGCTTTCTTT.

The chain couples TRBV30 to TRBJ1-2; 11 nucleotides line up with TRBD1. Germline CDR1 GTSNPN, CDR2 SVGIG (reference sequence). V shed 0 bases and J 3 bases; nucleotides not matched to a gene: 6. This CDR3 is built from 16 residues. DNA of the CDR3: TGTGCCTGGAGTGTACTCCGGACAGGGGGCGACTATGGCTACACCTTC. Protein product: CAWSVLRTGGDYGYTF. Together with reference TRBV30 and TRBJ1-2, the CDR3 gives the full variable domain: SQTIHQWPATLVQPVGSPLSLECTVEGTSNPNLYWYRQAAGRGLQLLFYSVGIGQISSEVPQNLSASRPQDRQFILSSKKLLLSDSGFYLCAWSVLRTGGDYGYTFGSGTRLTVV.

The V gene is TRBV21-1, the J gene TRBJ1-1; the D call in the table, TRBD1, was not verified against the DNA. TRBV21-1 is termed a pseudogene. The CDR3 runs 13 residues. The CDR3 DNA reads TGTGCCAGCGGGGGACAGAGGAACACTGAAGCTTTCTTT. Encoded protein: CASGGQRNTEAFF.

The rearrangement joins TRBV7-2 to TRBJ1-6; the D gene is possibly TRBD1 (5 bases). From germline, CDR1 is SGHTA and CDR2 FQGNSA. Trimming took 5 bases from V and 5 from J, leaving 13 bases between them. The CDR3 has 15 amino acids. CDR3 region: CASSPNPRDNSPLHF. In DNA form, the CDR3 reads TGTGCCAGCAGCCCAAACCCCAGGGATAATTCACCCCTCCACTTT.

The rearrangement joins TRBV6-5 to TRBJ1-6; possible D gene TRBD1, 5 bases. The CDR3 length is 14 residues. Between the trimmed V and J ends, which lost 5 bases and 9 bases, there was a span of 14 bases. CDR1 MNHEY and CDR2 SVGAGI come from the germline V gene. The CDR3 DNA follows: TGTGCCAGCAGTGGGGCCAGAGGAATTTCACCCCTCCACTTT. It encodes CASSGARGISPLHF.

V is TRBV28 and J is TRBJ1-6; possibly TRBD1 for D (6 bases). The CDR3 contains 19 residues. Germline CDR1 is MDHEN and CDR2 is SYDVKM. Trimming pared 4 bases from V and 5 bases from J, leaving 24 bases between. The CDR3 nucleotides read TGTGCCAGCAGTTCTATATATGACCGACAGGCAGGGAATAATTCACCCCTCCACTTT. Amino acid sequence: CASSSIYDRQAGNNSPLHF.